These 7 T cell receptor beta chains originate from one sample sequenced in a study of identical twins. Each CDR3 protein gets one entry after TCRdb re-called the 5' RACE reads with MiXCR. The table has fewer than 250,000 distinct CDR3 sequences, approximately 7% seen once; the top ten hold 3.5% to 4%. The same data also contributed to another study, on yellow fever vaccine responses in identical twins.

The sequenced sample was memory (CD45RO+) T cells sorted from blood. Every receptor here comes from a woman between 18 and 30 years old in good health.

This clonotype was recorded at least ten times. V usage is TRBV12-3 or TRBV12-4 and J usage is TRBJ2-4; D may be TRBD1 (5 bases). The CDR3 is 14 residues long. The germline V and J ends were trimmed by 6 bases and 3 bases, with 12 bases remaining between them. The CDR3: CASSKGVNKNIQYF. In DNA form, the CDR3 reads TGTGCCAGCAGCAAAGGGGTAAACAAAAACATTCAGTACTTC.

This clonotype occurred a few times. V and J are TRBV7-3 and TRBJ1-4; the match to TRBD1 covers 8 bases. V gave up 10 bases and J gave up 8 bases; unmatched junction bases: 6. The CDR3 covers 12 residues. Germline V gives CDR1 SGHTA, CDR2 FQGTGA. The CDR3 coding sequence is TGTGCCAAAGACAGGGGTGGAGAAAAACTGTTTTTT. This encodes CAKDRGGEKLFF.

This clonotype has at least ten counts. This chain links TRBV5-6 with TRBJ2-3; 7 nucleotides agree with TRBD2. This CDR3 has 14 amino acids. The J segment lost 4 bases and the V segment lost 0 bases, leaving 2 bases of the junction unmatched. CDR1 is SGHDT, CDR2 YYEEEE, per germline. This CDR3 is CASSLATSSDTQYF. The CDR3 nucleotides read TGTGCCAGCAGCTTGGCGACTAGCTCAGATACGCAGTATTTT.

This clonotype was found many times. The CDR3 protein is CASSQDFGITDTQYF. For the CDR3, the DNA is TGCGCCAGCAGCCAAGATTTTGGCATCACAGATACGCAGTATTTT. The J gene is TRBJ2-3, the V gene TRBV4-1; D ambiguous. The germline CDR1 and CDR2 sequences are MGHRA and YSYEKL. Trimming shortened V by 0 bases and J by 2 bases, and 9 bases separated the two germline ends. CDR3 length: 15 amino acids.

The CDR3 coding sequence is TGTGCCAGCAGGGCCACTAGCGTTACCGGGGAGCTGTTTTTT. This encodes CASRATSVTGELFF. The chain couples TRBV6-1 to TRBJ2-2, with 7 bases matching TRBD2. V dropped 6 bases and J dropped 5; count of bases not matched to a gene: 6. The V gene's germline CDR1 is MNHNS and CDR2 SASEGT. This CDR3 comprises 14 residues.

This clonotype occurred many times. The chain employs TRBV3-1 and TRBJ1-3; tentative D call: TRBD1 (5 bases). CDR3 length: 14 amino acids. Trimming removed 5 bases from V and 1 base from J, with 9 bases in between. Germline V gives CDR1 LGHDT, CDR2 YNNKEL (reference sequence). CDR3 protein: CASSDRGSGNTIYF. In DNA form, the CDR3 reads TGTGCCAGCAGCGATAGGGGTTCTGGAAACACCATATATTTT. Variable domain in full (rest from reference TRBV3-1 and TRBJ1-3): DTAVSQTPKYLVTQMGNDKSIKCEQNLGHDTMYWYKQDSKKFLKIMFSYNNKELIINETVPNRFSPKSPDKAHLNLHINSLELGDSAVYFCASSDRGSGNTIYFGEGSWLTVV.

This clonotype has at least ten counts. The rearrangement joins TRBV7-3 to TRBJ2-1; tentative D call: TRBD1 (6 bases). The CDR3 runs to 14 residues. The V end was cut by 2 bases, the J end by 5 bases, with 10 bases between. Germline V gives CDR1 SGHTA, CDR2 FQGTGA. DNA of the CDR3: TGTGCCAGCAGCTTACAACGGGACAACAATGAGCAGTTCTTC. This sequence encodes CASSLQRDNNEQFF.